A selection of T cell receptor beta chains follows, all from one sample in a study of blood T cell repertoires in COVID-19. Clones were sequenced by immunoSEQ multiplex PCR, and TCRdb holds only the in-frame ones, with some missing. This sample carries about 270,000 clones, about 87% of them seen once, and the ten largest clones take about 4%. Specimen: PBMCs or T cells enriched from blood (not recorded which). These receptors originate from a woman aged 30 to 39 with acute COVID-19. Each CDR3 is given with its conserved first and last residue. The D gene is left open where the match is weak. Some rows have no size entry. The others give once, few or many, or a class for an expanded clone.

TRBJ2-3 | - | TRBV6-5 | once | CASSYRASRDTQYF | TGTGCCAGCAGTTACAGAGCTAGTCGGGATACGCAGTATTTT
TRBJ2-1 | TRBD2 | TRBV29-1 | - | CSVEDSISGDSYNEQFF | TGCAGCGTTGAAGATAGTATTAGCGGGGACTCCTACAATGAGCAGTTCTTC
TRBJ2-7 | - | TRBV28 | - | CASSLFVGDLPYEQYF | TGTGCCAGCAGTTTATTTGTGGGAGACCTTCCGTACGAGCAGTACTTC
TRBJ1-6 | TRBD1 | TRBV27 | - | CASRATGYNSPLHF | TGTGCCAGCAGGGCGACAGGGTATAATTCACCCCTCCACTTT
TRBJ2-5 | TRBD2 | TRBV18 | - | CASSPISGRGGQETQYF | TGTGCCAGCTCACCTATTAGCGGGAGAGGGGGACAAGAGACCCAGTACTTC
TRBJ2-7 | - | TRBV28 | - | CASSPAWDFHEQYF | TGTGCCAGCAGCCCGGCCTGGGACTTCCACGAGCAGTACTTC
TRBJ2-1 | - | TRBV15 | - | CATSMELALNEQFF | TGTGCCACCAGTATGGAACTAGCTCTCAATGAGCAGTTCTTC
TRBJ2-7 | - | TRBV4-3 | - | CASSQDRSYEQYF | TGCGCCAGCAGCCAAGACAGGTCCTACGAGCAGTACTTC
TRBJ2-3 | TRBD2 | TRBV29-1 | - | CSVTGTRDLTDTQYF | TGCAGCGTTACCGGGACTAGGGACCTGACAGATACGCAGTATTTT
TRBJ2-2 | TRBD2 | TRBV29-1 | - | CSVFASGRNANTGELFF | TGCAGCGTTTTTGCTAGCGGGAGGAACGCGAACACCGGGGAGCTGTTTTTT
TRBJ2-7 | TRBD1 | TRBV4-1 | - | CASSQDGTGYEQYF | TGCGCCAGCAGCCAAGACGGGACAGGGTACGAGCAGTACTTC
TRBJ1-1 | - | TRBV6-6 | - | CASSYSEMNTEAFF | TGTGCCAGCAGTTACTCAGAGATGAACACTGAAGCTTTCTTT
TRBJ2-7 | - | TRBV6-5 | - | CASSRKAAISYEQYF | TGTGCCAGCAGCAGAAAAGCGGCCATCTCCTACGAGCAGTACTTC
TRBJ1-5 | - | TRBV5-3 | - | CARSPTDDPGNQPQHF | TGTGCCAGAAGCCCAACGGACGACCCGGGGAATCAGCCCCAGCATTTT
TRBJ2-7 | - | TRBV6-1 | - | CASSEAPRSGYEQYF | TGTGCCAGCAGTGAAGCGCCAAGGTCGGGCTACGAGCAGTACTTC
TRBJ2-7 | TRBD2 | TRBV28 | - | CASSIISGRKTYEQYF | TGTGCCAGCAGTATAATTAGCGGGAGGAAAACCTACGAGCAGTACTTC
TRBJ2-1 | - | TRBV10-2 | - | CASATLAPRYNEQFF | TGCGCCAGCGCAACACTAGCCCCGCGCTACAATGAGCAGTTCTTC
TRBJ2-1 | - | TRBV27 | - | CASSSSAQGGGYNEQFF | TGTGCCAGCAGTTCGTCCGCCCAGGGGGGCGGCTACAATGAGCAGTTCTTC
TRBJ1-1 | TRBD1 | TRBV6-5 | - | CASSPTGMGTEAFF | TGTGCCAGCAGTCCGACAGGGATGGGCACTGAAGCTTTCTTT
TRBJ2-1 | TRBD2 | TRBV18 | - | CASSPRAGEYNEQFF | TGTGCCAGCTCACCACGAGCGGGAGAATACAATGAGCAGTTCTTC
TRBJ1-6 | - | TRBV7-6 | - | CASSLGTGDNSPLHF | TGTGCCAGCAGTTTAGGGACGGGAGATAATTCACCCCTCCACTTT
TRBJ2-1 | TRBD1 | TRBV19 | - | CASAGTAIGEQFF | TGTGCCAGCGCCGGGACAGCCATCGGTGAGCAGTTCTTC
TRBJ2-7 | TRBD2 | TRBV4-1 | once | CASSQGWTSGRLPYEQYF | TGCGCCAGCAGCCAAGGCTGGACTAGCGGGAGGTTGCCCTACGAGCAGTACTTC
TRBJ2-3 | TRBD1 | TRBV2 | - | CARVSLTGGSDTQYF | TGTGCCAGGGTTTCCCTCACAGGGGGCTCGGATACGCAGTATTTT
TRBJ2-2 | TRBD2 | TRBV4-1 | - | CASSQPTGGRVTGELFF | TGCGCCAGCAGCCAACCCACTGGCGGGAGGGTTACCGGGGAGCTGTTTTTT
TRBJ2-1 | TRBD1 | TRBV7-8 | - | CASSRGQGRNEQFF | TGTGCCAGCAGCCGAGGACAGGGTCGAAATGAGCAGTTCTTC
TRBJ1-5 | - | TRBV28 | - | CASTYGGGNQPQHF | TGTGCCAGCACTTACGGGGGGGGAAATCAGCCCCAGCATTTT
TRBJ2-1 | TRBD2 | TRBV9 | once | CASSGLAGGGLSEQFF | TGTGCCAGCAGCGGGTTAGCGGGAGGGGGTTTAAGTGAGCAGTTCTTC
TRBJ2-7 | - | TRBV6-2/TRBV6-3 | - | CASSPLDYEQYF | TGTGCCAGCAGTCCGTTAGACTACGAGCAGTACTTC
TRBJ1-2 | - | TRBV7-8 | - | CASSPTSSAGYTF | TGTGCCAGCAGCCCTACCTCGAGCGCTGGCTACACCTTC
TRBJ2-1 | TRBD2 | TRBV11-2 | - | CASIKRLAGIPNEQFF | TGTGCCAGCATAAAAAGACTAGCGGGGATACCCAATGAGCAGTTCTTC
TRBJ1-1 | - | TRBV27 | - | CASRQGPSHTEAFF | TGTGCCAGCCGCCAGGGCCCTTCGCACACTGAAGCTTTCTTT
TRBJ2-1 | TRBD2 | TRBV9 | - | CASSVVAGGDEQFF | TGTGCCAGCAGCGTAGTAGCGGGAGGTGATGAGCAGTTCTTC
TRBJ1-1 | - | TRBV30 | - | CGLGGVNTEAFF | TGTGGCCTTGGAGGGGTGAACACTGAAGCTTTCTTT
TRBJ2-7 | TRBD2 | TRBV24-1 | - | CATNRTSGSNEQYF | TGTGCCACCAATCGGACTAGCGGGAGTAACGAGCAGTACTTC
TRBJ2-7 | - | TRBV6-9 | few | CATPTGYCEQYF | TGTGCAACGCCCACAGGGTATTGCGAGCAGTACTTC
TRBJ1-3 | - | TRBV18 | - | CASSPYDSSSGNTIYF | TGTGCCAGCTCACCTTACGACAGCTCCTCTGGAAACACCATATATTTT
TRBJ2-7 | TRBD1 | TRBV28 | - | CASRSGGSYEQYF | TGTGCCAGCAGGTCAGGGGGATCCTACGAGCAGTACTTC
TRBJ2-4 | TRBD2 | TRBV6-4 | - | CASLIAGLAKNIQYF | TGTGCCAGTCTCATAGCGGGTCTAGCCAAAAACATTCAGTACTTC
TRBJ2-7 | TRBD1 | TRBV28 | once | CASRAEGQGSYEQYF | TGTGCCAGCAGGGCGGAGGGACAGGGTTCCTACGAGCAGTACTTC
TRBJ2-6 | TRBD1 | TRBV19 | - | CASSPDRGGSGANVLTF | TGTGCCAGTAGTCCCGACAGGGGGGGCTCTGGGGCCAACGTCCTGACTTTC
TRBJ1-3 | - | TRBV18 | - | CASSPGNSGNTIYF | TGTGCCAGCTCACCCGGGAACTCTGGAAACACCATATATTTT
TRBJ2-7 | - | TRBV5-4 | - | CASSSTFLEEQYF | TGTGCCAGCAGCTCGACTTTCTTGGAGGAGCAGTACTTC
TRBJ2-2 | - | TRBV12-3/TRBV12-4 | - | CASSLLPLELFF | TGTGCCAGCAGTTTACTCCCTCTGGAGCTGTTTTTT
TRBJ2-1 | - | TRBV18 | - | CASSPPYEGVSFF | TGTGCCAGCTCACCACCGTATGAGGGGGTGAGCTTCTTC
TRBJ2-2 | - | TRBV2 | once | CASSEHRSNTGELFF | TGTGCCAGCAGTGAACACAGGTCGAACACCGGGGAGCTGTTTTTT
TRBJ2-7 | TRBD1 | TRBV19 | - | CASRSGDRVYEQYF | TGTGCCAGTAGGAGTGGGGACAGGGTCTACGAGCAGTACTTC
TRBJ2-1 | TRBD2 | TRBV7-3 | once | CASSSRTSGGPDNEQFF | TGTGCCAGCAGCTCCCGGACTAGCGGGGGACCAGACAATGAGCAGTTCTTC
TRBJ2-3 | - | TRBV9 | - | CASSVVLADTQYF | TGTGCCAGCAGCGTAGTTCTAGCAGATACGCAGTATTTT
TRBJ2-1 | - | TRBV5-5 | - | CASSLSPDFNEQFF | TGTGCCAGCAGCTTGTCCCCGGACTTCAATGAGCAGTTCTTC
TRBJ2-2 | - | TRBV11-2 | - | CASSSVKGDTGELFF | TGTGCCAGCAGCTCAGTCAAAGGGGACACCGGGGAGCTGTTTTTT
TRBJ2-3 | TRBD2 | TRBV7-3 | - | CASSPRTSGTPDTQYF | TGTGCCAGCAGCCCACGGACTAGCGGGACCCCAGATACGCAGTATTTT
TRBJ1-2 | - | TRBV9 | - | CASGEFNYGYTF | TGTGCCAGCGGGGAGTTTAACTATGGCTACACCTTC
TRBJ2-7 | TRBD1 | TRBV7-2 | - | CASSLGTGQGATYEQYF | TGTGCCAGCAGCTTAGGTACCGGACAGGGGGCTACCTACGAGCAGTACTTC
TRBJ1-2 | - | TRBV3-1/TRBV3-2 | - | CASSPQGLGGYTF | TGTGCCAGCAGCCCGCAGGGCCTCGGTGGCTACACCTTC